This passage covers 25 T cell receptor beta chains from one sample sequenced in a study of blood T cell repertoires in COVID-19. The data were produced by immunoSEQ multiplex PCR, yet TCRdb's version contains in-frame clones alone and is incomplete. The sample lists about 190,000 clones, around 80% occurring once. The sequencing sample was made of peripheral blood. These TCRs come from a man aged 25 to 40 with active or convalescent COVID-19.

CDR3 amino acids: CASSFSETQYF. The CDR3 coding sequence is TGTGCCAGCAGCTTTTCGGAGACCCAGTACTTC. The rearrangement uses TRBV5-6 and TRBJ2-5; D uncertain. V gave up 2 bases and J gave up 5 bases, with 4 bases separating them. The CDR3 length is 11 residues. The germline gives CDR1 SGHDT, CDR2 YYEEEE.

Here the CDR3 reads CASSPIGGLNTEAFF. CDR3 DNA sequence: TGTGCCAGCTCACCCATAGGGGGCCTGAACACTGAAGCTTTCTTT. This chain links TRBV18 with TRBJ1-1, with 7 bases lining up with TRBD1. Germline CDR1 reads KGHSH; CDR2 reads LQKENI. The CDR3 consists of 15 residues. The trim removed 3 bases at V and 0 bases at J, leaving 4 bases unmatched. Full variable domain (missing parts from reference TRBV18 and TRBJ1-1): NAGVMQNPRHLVRRRGQEARLRCSPMKGHSHVYWYRQLPEEGLKFMVYLQKENIIDESGMPKERFSAEFPKEGPSILRIQQVVRGDSAAYFCASSPIGGLNTEAFFGQGTRLTVV.

The chain links TRBV27 to TRBJ1-5; D is unclear. CDR1 is MNHEY and CDR2 is SMNVEV in the germline V gene (reference sequence). The V and J ends lost 2 bases and 4 bases respectively, with 9 bases between them. The CDR3 loop spans 14 amino acids. The CDR3 DNA reads as TGTGCCAGCAGTTTACGAGGGTGGAATCAGCCCCAGCATTTT. It yields the protein CASSLRGWNQPQHF.

The CDR3 is CASSSSGSGGETQYF. In DNA, the CDR3 is TGTGCCAGCAGCTCCTCGGGTAGCGGGGGAGAGACCCAGTACTTC. The J gene is TRBJ2-5, the V gene TRBV7-3; 9 nucleotides match TRBD2. V lost 4 bases to trimming and J lost 4 bases; unmatched junction nucleotides: 7. The CDR3 totals 15 residues. Germline CDR1 SGHTA, CDR2 FQGTGA.

V usage is TRBV9 and J usage is TRBJ2-1; D is perhaps TRBD2 (6 bases). Germline CDR1 reads SGDLS; CDR2 reads YYNGEE. V lost 4 bases and J 0 bases, leaving 20 bases between the germline ends. There are 18 residues in the CDR3. The CDR3, as DNA: TGTGCCAGCAGCTCAGACCCTCTGCGGGAATTCTCCTACAATGAGCAGTTCTTC. This gives the protein CASSSDPLREFSYNEQFF.

This clone has more than one count but fewer than ten. V gene TRBV6-6 combines with J gene TRBJ2-2; a weak D match, TRBD2 (7 bases). The CDR3 spans 16 residues. Germline CDR1 reads MNHNY; CDR2 reads SVGAGI (reference sequence). The V end was cut by 5 bases, the J end by 5 bases, with 18 bases between. The CDR3 protein is CASSRPTGGLTGELFF. The CDR3 bases are TGTGCCAGCAGTCGACCGACGGGGGGCTTGACCGGGGAGCTGTTTTTT.

The chain recombines TRBV11-2 with TRBJ1-2; tentative D call: TRBD1 (5 bases). CDR1 and CDR2 (germline): SGHAT, FQNNGV. This CDR3 region has 15 residues. V gave up 1 base and J gave up 3 bases, with 12 bases separating them. As DNA, the CDR3 is TGTGCCAGCAGCTTAGGGTATTCCAGGGACTATGGCTACACCTTC. Translation: CASSLGYSRDYGYTF.

This chain connects TRBV10-2 to TRBJ2-1; 9 positions agree with TRBD2. Germline CDR1 and CDR2: WSHSY and SAAADI. Trimming at V came to 6 bases and at J to 6 bases, leaving 3 bases not matched to a gene. The CDR3 length is 13 residues. The CDR3 region has the DNA TGCGCCAGCAGCGGACTAGCGCGCAATGAGCAGTTCTTC. Its protein product is CASSGLARNEQFF.

The chain couples TRBV5-4 to TRBJ2-3; D not resolved. V was pared by 2 bases and J by 2 bases, with 6 bases between. CDR3 length equals 13 residues. Germline V CDR1 and CDR2: SGHNT, YYREEE (reference sequence). The CDR3 sequence: CASSFTVTDTQYF. The DNA of the CDR3 is TGTGCCAGCAGCTTTACAGTCACAGATACGCAGTATTTT.

V and J are TRBV24-1 and TRBJ2-1; TRBD1 agrees at 8 bases. Germline loops: CDR1 KGHDR, CDR2 SFDVKD. CDR3 length: 15 residues. J was trimmed by 3 bases and V by 2 bases; bases with no gene match: 2. The CDR3 DNA follows: TGTGCCACCAGTGATTCCAGGGGGCGCTACAATGAGCAGTTCTTC. Translation: CATSDSRGRYNEQFF.

The rearrangement uses TRBV2 and TRBJ1-3; 8 bases map to TRBD1. V was clipped by 2 bases and J by 0 bases; unmatched bases: 3. Germline CDR1 is SNHLY and CDR2 is FYNNEI. CDR3 size: 16 residues. CDR3 bases: TGTGCCAGCAGTGAACCAGGGGGCAACTCTGGAAACACCATATATTTT. This encodes CASSEPGGNSGNTIYF.

This sequence joins TRBV3-1 (or the pseudogene TRBV3-2) and TRBJ1-6; D gene uncertain. This CDR3 region has 16 residues. The V end was cut by 1 base, the J end by 6 bases, with 13 bases between. Germline assignment: CDR1 LGHDT and CDR2 YNNKEL (reference sequence). CDR3 coding DNA: TGTGCCAGCAGCCAAGTGAACGGGTATTTTAATTCACCCCTCCACTTT. Translated, it gives CASSQVNGYFNSPLHF.

CDR3 coding DNA: TGTGCCACCAGAGGACAGAAAGGGACTAGCGGCACAGATACGCAGTATTTT. Its translation: CATRGQKGTSGTDTQYF. The chain recombines TRBV24-1 with TRBJ2-3, with 10 positions matching TRBD2. Germline CDR1 KGHDR, CDR2 SFDVKD. V dropped 7 bases and J dropped 1; count of bases not matched to a gene: 10. The CDR3 covers 17 residues.

The rearrangement joins TRBV2 to TRBJ2-3; TRBD2 is a possible D gene (6 bases). This CDR3 is 16 amino acids long. Trimming stripped 6 bases from V and 4 bases from J, with 20 bases between. Germline V gene sequence: CDR1 SNHLY, CDR2 FYNNEI. CDR3 sequence (DNA): TGTGCCAGCAGCCCAAGGGCCTCGGGGGTGGCAGATACGCAGTATTTT. It codes for CASSPRASGVADTQYF. The whole variable domain, remainder taken from reference TRBV2 and TRBJ2-3, is EPEVTQTPSHQVTQMGQEVILRCVPISNHLYFYWYRQILGQKVEFLVSFYNNEISEKSEIFDDQFSVERPDGSNFTLKIRSTKLEDSAMYFCASSPRASGVADTQYFGPGTRLTVL.

The chain recombines TRBV5-1 with TRBJ2-7, with TRBD1 as a possible D gene (6 bases). V lost 0 bases, J lost 5 bases, and 9 bases lay in between. The germline V gene encodes CDR1 SGHRS and CDR2 YFSETQ. The CDR3 consists of 13 residues. CDR3 bases: TGCGCCAGCAGCTTGGAACAGGGCCACGAGCAGTACGTC. The encoded protein is CASSLEQGHEQYV.

This chain joins TRBV2 and TRBJ2-2; D is possibly TRBD2 (5 bases). V was trimmed by 6 bases and J by 4 bases, leaving 15 bases between them. Germline V CDR1 and CDR2: SNHLY, FYNNEI. This CDR3 comprises 15 residues. As DNA, the CDR3 is TGTGCCAGCAGCGCAACTGCCAGCGGCACCGGGGAGCTGTTTTTT. The encoded protein is CASSATASGTGELFF.

CDR3 DNA: TGTGCCAGCCACTCCATCACAGATACGCAGTATTTT. This sequence encodes CASHSITDTQYF. The chain couples TRBV27 to TRBJ2-3; D gene uncertain. Germline V gene sequence: CDR1 MNHEY, CDR2 SMNVEV (reference sequence). Between the trimmed V and J ends, which lost 8 bases and 2 bases, there was a span of 8 bases. This CDR3 is built from 12 residues.

The chain couples TRBV18 to TRBJ1-4, with D possibly TRBD1 on 6 matching bases. This CDR3 region has 17 residues. Germline CDR1 KGHSH, CDR2 LQKENI. Trimming left V 1 base short and J 7 bases short, with 19 bases between. The CDR3 protein is CASSPRGPGQLGEKLFF. The CDR3 coding sequence is TGTGCCAGCTCACCACGTGGCCCGGGACAACTAGGTGAAAAACTGTTTTTT. Complete variable domain (other parts from reference TRBV18 and TRBJ1-4): NAGVMQNPRHLVRRRGQEARLRCSPMKGHSHVYWYRQLPEEGLKFMVYLQKENIIDESGMPKERFSAEFPKEGPSILRIQQVVRGDSAAYFCASSPRGPGQLGEKLFFGSGTQLSVL.

This rearrangement joins TRBV3-1 (or the pseudogene TRBV3-2) to TRBJ1-2; a weak D match, TRBD1 (5 bases). V gave up 0 bases and J gave up 11 bases, with 10 bases separating them. CDR1 is LGHDT and CDR2 is YNNKEL in the germline V gene (reference sequence). The CDR3 covers 12 residues. The CDR3 bases are TGTGCCAGCAGCCAAGACAGGGAAGAGTACACCTTC. It yields the protein CASSQDREEYTF.

V gene TRBV6-5 combines with J gene TRBJ2-3; the D gene is possibly TRBD1 (6 bases). CDR3 length: 15 residues. Germline V lookup: CDR1 MNHEY, CDR2 SVGAGI. The V end was cut by 6 bases, the J end by 2 bases, with 15 bases between. In DNA form, the CDR3 reads TGTGCCAGCAGCCTCATCGGACAGAACACAGATACGCAGTATTTT. Its protein product is CASSLIGQNTDTQYF.

This clone is a singleton in its sample. The chain has TRBV5-1 and TRBJ1-2; D may be TRBD1 (6 bases). This CDR3 has 17 amino acids. Germline CDR1 and CDR2: SGHRS and YFSETQ. V lost 4 bases and J lost 2, with 21 bases in between. This chain's CDR3 is CASSRTGQGQTNYGYTF. Written as DNA, the CDR3 is TGCGCCAGCAGCCGCACAGGGCAGGGTCAAACAAACTATGGCTACACCTTC.

The chain links TRBV19 to TRBJ2-3, with 9 bases lining up with TRBD2. The germline V gene has CDR1 LNHDA and CDR2 SQIVND (reference sequence). The V segment lost 3 bases and the J segment 1 base; nucleotides outside the gene matches: 5. CDR3 length: 16 residues. Here the CDR3 DNA reads TGTGCCAGTAGTATCATAGCGGGAGAGGGCACAGATACGCAGTATTTT. Translating gives CASSIIAGEGTDTQYF. The variable domain in full, completed from reference TRBV19 and TRBJ2-3, reads DGGITQSPKYLFRKEGQNVTLSCEQNLNHDAMYWYRQDPGQGLRLIYYSQIVNDFQKGDIAEGYSVSREKKESFPLTVTSAQKNPTAFYLCASSIIAGEGTDTQYFGPGTRLTVL.

The chain recombines TRBV7-9 with TRBJ2-1, with D uncertain. V was shortened by 5 bases and J by 2 bases, with 13 bases between the two germline ends. This CDR3 has 15 residues. In germline, CDR1 is SEHNR, CDR2 FQNEAQ (reference sequence). The CDR3 reads CASSTSLTTYNEQFF. CDR3 in DNA: TGTGCCAGCAGCACGTCACTAACGACCTACAATGAGCAGTTCTTC.

The chain combines TRBV11-3 with TRBJ2-1, with TRBD1 matching over 9 bases. Germline V gives CDR1 SGHNT, CDR2 YENEEA. V was clipped by 10 bases and J by 8 bases; unmatched bases: 18. The CDR3 is 16 residues long. CDR3 coding DNA: TGTGCCACCTCCCCCCGACCGGGACAGGGTTTGGATGAGCAGTTCTTC. Protein product: CATSPRPGQGLDEQFF.

A single count supports this clone. The CDR3 region is CASSPRGLAGTDTQYF. The DNA for the CDR3 is TGTGCCAGCAGCCCGAGGGGCCTAGCGGGGACAGATACGCAGTATTTT. This rearrangement joins TRBV7-6 to TRBJ2-3; 9 bases line up with TRBD2. Germline-derived CDR1 and CDR2 are SGHVS and FNYEAQ. The CDR3 is made up of 16 amino acids. Trimming removed 5 bases from V and 3 bases from J; junction bases left unmatched: 9.